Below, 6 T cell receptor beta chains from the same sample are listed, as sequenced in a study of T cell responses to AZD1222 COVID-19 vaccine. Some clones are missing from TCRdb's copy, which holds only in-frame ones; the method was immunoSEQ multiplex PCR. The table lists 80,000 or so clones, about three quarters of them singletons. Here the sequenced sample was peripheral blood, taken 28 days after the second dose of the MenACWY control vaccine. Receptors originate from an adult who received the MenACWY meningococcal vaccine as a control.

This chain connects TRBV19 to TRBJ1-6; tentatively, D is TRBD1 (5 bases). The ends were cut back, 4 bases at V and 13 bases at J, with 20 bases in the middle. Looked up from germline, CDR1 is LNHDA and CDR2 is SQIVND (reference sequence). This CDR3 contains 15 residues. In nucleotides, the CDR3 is TGTGCCAGTAGTAACTCTGGGGACCCTTCTTTGCCCCTCCACTTT. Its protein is CASSNSGDPSLPLHF.

DNA for the CDR3: TGTGCCAGCGGGGGGATCAGTAGTATTAGCTACGAGCAGTACTTC. Encoded protein: CASGGISSISYEQYF. J is TRBJ2-7 and V is TRBV2; D possibly corresponds to TRBD2 (6 bases). With 8 bases removed from V and 3 bases from J, the gap between germline ends came to 20 bases. Germline CDR1 reads SNHLY; CDR2 reads FYNNEI. The CDR3 length is 15 residues.

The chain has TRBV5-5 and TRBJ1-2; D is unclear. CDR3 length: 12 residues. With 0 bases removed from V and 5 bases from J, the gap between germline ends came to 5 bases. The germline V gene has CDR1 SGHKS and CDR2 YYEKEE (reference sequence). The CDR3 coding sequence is TGTGCCAGCAGCTTGGTGGGTTATGGCTACACCTTC. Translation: CASSLVGYGYTF.

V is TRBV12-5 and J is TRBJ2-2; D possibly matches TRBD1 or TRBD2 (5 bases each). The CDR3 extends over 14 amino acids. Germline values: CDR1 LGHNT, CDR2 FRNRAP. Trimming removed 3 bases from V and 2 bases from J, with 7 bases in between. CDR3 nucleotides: TGTGCTAGTGGTTTTGGGGGAAACACCGGGGAGCTGTTTTTT. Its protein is CASGFGGNTGELFF.

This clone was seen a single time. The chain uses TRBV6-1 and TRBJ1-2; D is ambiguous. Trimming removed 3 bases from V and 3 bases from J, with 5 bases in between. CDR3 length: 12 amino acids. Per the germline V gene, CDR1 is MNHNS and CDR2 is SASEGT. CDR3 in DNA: TGTGCCAGCAGTGAGCCCGACTATGGCTACACCTTC. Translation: CASSEPDYGYTF.

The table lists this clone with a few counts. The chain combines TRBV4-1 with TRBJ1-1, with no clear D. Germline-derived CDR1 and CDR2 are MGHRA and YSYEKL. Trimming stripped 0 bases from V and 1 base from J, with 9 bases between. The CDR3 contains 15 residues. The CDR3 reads CASSQEEHGNTEAFF. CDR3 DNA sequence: TGCGCCAGCAGCCAAGAAGAACACGGGAACACTGAAGCTTTCTTT.